Listed below are T cell receptor beta chains from one sample, sequenced in a study of cytomegalovirus exposure and HLA in healthy donors. The assay was immunoSEQ multiplex PCR, and TCRdb's table has in-frame clones only and misses some. Seen here are approximately 220,000 clones, roughly 83% observed once, and the top ten hold over 1.1%. Sequencing was done on a sample of PBMCs. The receptors originated from a girl between 10 and 17 years old in good health and CMV-seronegative. CDR3s include the opening cysteine and the closing phenylalanine or tryptophan. A D gene is named only where the DNA matches it firmly. Not all rows give a size; the values are once, few, many and, for expanded clones, a class.

clone_size	v_call	j_call	cdr3_length	d_call	cdr3_nt	cdr3_aa
NA	TRBV5-4	TRBJ1-1	15	TRBD1	TGTGCCAGCAGCTGGGGGACAGGAGGAACAACTGAAGCTTTCTTT	CASSWGTGGTTEAFF
NA	TRBV5-1	TRBJ2-5	13	TRBD1	TGCGCCAGCAGTCGGGACAGTGAAGAGACCCAGTACTTC	CASSRDSEETQYF
NA	TRBV9	TRBJ2-2	16	NA	TGTGCCAGCAGCTCCCTGGCAGGGGTTAACACCGGGGAGCTGTTTTTT	CASSSLAGVNTGELFF
once	TRBV7-7	TRBJ2-7	15	NA	TGTGCTAGCAGCCCCGGACAATCAGGTACCTACGAGCAGTACTTC	CASSPGQSGTYEQYF
few	TRBV30	TRBJ2-1	11	NA	TGTGCCTGGACACAGTACAATGAGCAGTTCTTC	CAWTQYNEQFF
NA	TRBV5-4	TRBJ2-5	15	TRBD2	TGTGCCAGCAGCTTGGGCGGGGGGCCCCAAGAGACCCAGTACTTC	CASSLGGGPQETQYF
NA	TRBV2	TRBJ1-5	14	TRBD1	TGTGCCAGCAGCGAACAAACAGGGGGACAGCCCCAGCATTTT	CASSEQTGGQPQHF
few	TRBV7-9	TRBJ1-1	18	NA	TGTGCCAGCAGCTTGAATTACGGAGGATTAGATTGGGGCACTGAAGCTTTCTTT	CASSLNYGGLDWGTEAFF
NA	TRBV5-1	TRBJ1-2	18	TRBD1	TGCGCCAGCAGCTTAATCATGACAGGGGGCTTAGCTAACTATGGCTACACCTTC	CASSLIMTGGLANYGYTF
NA	TRBV2	TRBJ1-6	17	NA	TGTGCCAGCACGGGAGGATTTCGAGGGGTCTATAATTCACCCCTCCACTTT	CASTGGFRGVYNSPLHF
NA	TRBV9	TRBJ1-2	14	NA	TGTGCCAGCGGTACGAGGACAGAAGTATATGGCTACACCTTC	CASGTRTEVYGYTF
NA	TRBV28	TRBJ2-1	14	TRBD1	TGTGCCAGCAACCGACAGGGATTTTACAATGAGCAGTTCTTC	CASNRQGFYNEQFF
once	TRBV30	TRBJ1-2	15	TRBD1	TGTGCCTGTGTCACCCCCGGGACAGGGGGCTTGGGCTACACCTTC	CACVTPGTGGLGYTF
once	TRBV6-1	TRBJ1-2	13	NA	TGTGCCAGCAGTGAAGGGGGGGGTTGGGGCTACACCTTC	CASSEGGGWGYTF